This TCR beta chain is from a study of blood T cell repertoires in COVID-19. For the study at large: The United States, Italy and Spain provided the acute and convalescent COVID-19 samples. From T cells, B-cell-depleted T cells, or PBMCs came the material, which was cDNA or gDNA.

The table came from immunoSEQ multiplex PCR; TCRdb's copy has only in-frame clones and leaves some out. The data hold about 150,000 clones, with more than 70% observed a single time. V lost 2 bases to trimming and J lost 4 bases, with 15 bases between them. Germline V gene data show CDR1 as MDHEN and CDR2 as SYDVKM. CDR3 length equals 16 residues. The clonotype comes from a man aged 55 to 70 with active or convalescent COVID-19. The sample was peripheral blood. The V call is TRBV28, the J call TRBJ1-5, with D perhaps TRBD1 (6 bases). This CDR3 reads CASSLGMAGENQPQHF. The DNA for the CDR3 is TGTGCCAGCAGTTTAGGTATGGCAGGGGAAAATCAGCCCCAGCATTTT.